The next 3 T cell receptor beta chains were all read from a single sample in a study of T cells expressing NK-cell markers. TCRdb reworked the 5' RACE reads into one entry per CDR3 protein, no DNA. The sample includes some 410,000 distinct CDR3 sequences. Sequenced: blood T cells: a sorted CD56 or NKG2C T cell subset, CD4+ or CD8+ T cells, or bulk PBMC T cells (not recorded which). The source of these receptors is a woman aged 18 to 69 in good health.

J is TRBJ2-5 and V is TRBV12-3 or TRBV12-4; TCRdb's D call, TRBD2, is unchecked because there is no DNA. CDR3 size: 15 residues. The CDR3 reads CASSWGTSGRETQYF.

The V call is TRBV5-1, the J call TRBJ2-5; absent DNA, TCRdb's TRBD1 call cannot be checked. The CDR3 is 15 residues long. Germline values: CDR1 SGHRS, CDR2 YFSETQ. The CDR3 loop is CASSTRGGYQETQYF.

The V gene is TRBV29-1, the J gene TRBJ2-2; without DNA, the TCRdb call of TRBD1 cannot be checked. This CDR3 has 13 residues. CDR1 and CDR2 (germline): SQVTM, ANQGSEA. CDR3 amino acids: CSVGTAGTGELFF.